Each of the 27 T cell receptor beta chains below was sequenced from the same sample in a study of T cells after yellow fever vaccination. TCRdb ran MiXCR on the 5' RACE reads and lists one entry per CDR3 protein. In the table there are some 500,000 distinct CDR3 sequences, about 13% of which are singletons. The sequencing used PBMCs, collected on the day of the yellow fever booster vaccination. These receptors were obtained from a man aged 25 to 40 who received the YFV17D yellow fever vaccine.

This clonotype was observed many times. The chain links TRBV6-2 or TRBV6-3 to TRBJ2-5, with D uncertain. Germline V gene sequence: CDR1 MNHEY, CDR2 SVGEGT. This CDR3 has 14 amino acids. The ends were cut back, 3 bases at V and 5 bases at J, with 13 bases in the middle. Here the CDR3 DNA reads TGTGCCAGCAGTTATTCGAGCTACTCGGAGACCCAGTACTTC. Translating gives CASSYSSYSETQYF.

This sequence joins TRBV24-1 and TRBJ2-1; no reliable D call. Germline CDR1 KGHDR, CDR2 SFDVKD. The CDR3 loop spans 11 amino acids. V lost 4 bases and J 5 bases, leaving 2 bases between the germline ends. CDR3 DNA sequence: TGTGCCACCAGTGAAAACAATGAGCAGTTCTTC. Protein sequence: CATSENNEQFF.

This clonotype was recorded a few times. The CDR3 spells CASRLAGEVTGELFF. CDR3 nucleotide sequence: TGTGCCAGCAGATTAGCGGGAGAGGTCACCGGGGAGCTGTTTTTT. J is TRBJ2-2 and V is TRBV6-5, with 9 bases fitting TRBD2. V shed 6 bases, J shed 4 bases, and the junction held 6 bases outside the gene matches. Per the germline V gene, CDR1 is MNHEY and CDR2 is SVGAGI. This CDR3 is built from 15 residues.

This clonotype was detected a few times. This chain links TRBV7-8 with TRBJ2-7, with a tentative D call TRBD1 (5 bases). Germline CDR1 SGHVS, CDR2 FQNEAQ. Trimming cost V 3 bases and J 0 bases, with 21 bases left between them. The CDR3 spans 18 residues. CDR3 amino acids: CASSFPQGAGKSSYEQYF. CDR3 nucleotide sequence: TGTGCCAGCAGCTTCCCCCAAGGGGCTGGGAAGAGCTCCTACGAGCAGTACTTC.

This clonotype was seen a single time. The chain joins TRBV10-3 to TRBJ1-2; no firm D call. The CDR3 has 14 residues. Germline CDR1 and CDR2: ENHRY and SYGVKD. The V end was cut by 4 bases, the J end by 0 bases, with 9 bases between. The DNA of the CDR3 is TGTGCCATCAGTGCGGAGCAGACTAACTATGGCTACACCTTC. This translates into CAISAEQTNYGYTF.

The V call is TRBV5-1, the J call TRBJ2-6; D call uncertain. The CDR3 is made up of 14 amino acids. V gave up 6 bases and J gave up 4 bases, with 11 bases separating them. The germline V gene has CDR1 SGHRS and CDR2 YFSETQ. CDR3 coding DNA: TGCGCCAGCAAGGCCAGTGTAGGGGCCAACGTCCTGACTTTC. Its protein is CASKASVGANVLTF. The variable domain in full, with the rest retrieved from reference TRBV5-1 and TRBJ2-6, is KAGVTQTPRYLIKTRGQQVTLSCSPISGHRSVSWYQQTPGQGLQFLFEYFSETQRNKGNFPGRFSGRQFSNSRSEMNVSTLELGDSALYLCASKASVGANVLTFGAGSRLTVL.

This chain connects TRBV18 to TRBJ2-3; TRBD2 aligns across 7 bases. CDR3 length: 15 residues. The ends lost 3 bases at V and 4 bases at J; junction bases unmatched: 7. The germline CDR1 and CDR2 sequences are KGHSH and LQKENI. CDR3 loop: CASSPSLTSSDTQYF. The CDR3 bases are TGTGCCAGCTCACCTTCTCTGACTAGCTCAGATACGCAGTATTTT.

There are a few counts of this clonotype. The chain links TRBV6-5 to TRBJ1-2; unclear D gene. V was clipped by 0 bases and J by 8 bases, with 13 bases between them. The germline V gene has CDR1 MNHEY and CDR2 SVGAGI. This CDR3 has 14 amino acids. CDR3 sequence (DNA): TGTGCCAGCAGTTACTCCGAACCCCCCTGGGGCTACACCTTC. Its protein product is CASSYSEPPWGYTF.

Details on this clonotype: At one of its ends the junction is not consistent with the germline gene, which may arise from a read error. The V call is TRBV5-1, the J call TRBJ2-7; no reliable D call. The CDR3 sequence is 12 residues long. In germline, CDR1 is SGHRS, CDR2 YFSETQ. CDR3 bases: TGCGCCAGCAGCGATCCAGTCGGCGAGCTGTACTTC. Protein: CASSDPVGELYF.

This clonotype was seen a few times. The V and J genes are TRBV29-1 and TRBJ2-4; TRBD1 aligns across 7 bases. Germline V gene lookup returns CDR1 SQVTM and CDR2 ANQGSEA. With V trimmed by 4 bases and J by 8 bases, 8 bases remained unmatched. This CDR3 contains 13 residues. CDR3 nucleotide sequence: TGCAGCGTTGGACAGGGCAAGACGTACATTCAGTACTTC. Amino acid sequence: CSVGQGKTYIQYF.

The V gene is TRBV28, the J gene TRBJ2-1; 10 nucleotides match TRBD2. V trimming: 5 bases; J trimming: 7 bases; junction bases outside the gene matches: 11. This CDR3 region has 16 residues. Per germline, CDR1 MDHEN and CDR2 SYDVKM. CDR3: CASSLGLAVRWNEQFF. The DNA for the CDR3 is TGTGCCAGCAGTCTCGGACTAGCGGTTCGTTGGAATGAGCAGTTCTTC.

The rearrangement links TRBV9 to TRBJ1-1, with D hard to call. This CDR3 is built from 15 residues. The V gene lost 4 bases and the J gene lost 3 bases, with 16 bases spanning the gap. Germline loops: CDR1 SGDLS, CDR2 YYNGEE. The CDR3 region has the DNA TGTGCCAGCAGCTCGGGTGGGCCATCACACACTGAAGCTTTCTTT. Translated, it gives CASSSGGPSHTEAFF.

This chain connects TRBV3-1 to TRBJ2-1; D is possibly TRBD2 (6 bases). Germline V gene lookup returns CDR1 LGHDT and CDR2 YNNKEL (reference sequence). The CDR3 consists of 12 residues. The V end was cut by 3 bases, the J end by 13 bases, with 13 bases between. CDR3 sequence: CASSHLAEPQFF. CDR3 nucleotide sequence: TGTGCCAGCAGCCACTTAGCGGAGCCCCAGTTCTTC.

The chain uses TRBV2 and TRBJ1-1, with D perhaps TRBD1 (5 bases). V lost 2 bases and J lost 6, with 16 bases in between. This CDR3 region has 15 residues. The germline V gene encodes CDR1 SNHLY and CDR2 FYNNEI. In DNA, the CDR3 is TGTGCCAGCAGTGAATCTAGGGGTGGAAGGCCTGAAGCTTTCTTT. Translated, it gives CASSESRGGRPEAFF.

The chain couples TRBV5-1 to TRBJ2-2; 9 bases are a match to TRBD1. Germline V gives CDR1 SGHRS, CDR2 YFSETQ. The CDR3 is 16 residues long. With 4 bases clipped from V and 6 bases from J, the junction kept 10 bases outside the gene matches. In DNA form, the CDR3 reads TGCGCCAGCAGCCAACAGGGGGCTTCGAGGTCCGGGGAGCTGTTTTTT. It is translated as CASSQQGASRSGELFF. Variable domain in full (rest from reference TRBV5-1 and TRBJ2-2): KAGVTQTPRYLIKTRGQQVTLSCSPISGHRSVSWYQQTPGQGLQFLFEYFSETQRNKGNFPGRFSGRQFSNSRSEMNVSTLELGDSALYLCASSQQGASRSGELFFGEGSRLTVL.

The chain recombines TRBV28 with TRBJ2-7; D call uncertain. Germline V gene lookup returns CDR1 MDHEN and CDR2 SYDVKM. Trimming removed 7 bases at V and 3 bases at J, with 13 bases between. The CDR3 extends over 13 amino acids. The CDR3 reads CASKRSSHYEQYF. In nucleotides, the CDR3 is TGTGCCAGCAAGAGGTCTTCCCACTACGAGCAGTACTTC.

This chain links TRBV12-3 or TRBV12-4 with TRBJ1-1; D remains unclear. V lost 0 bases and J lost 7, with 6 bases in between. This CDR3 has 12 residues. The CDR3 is CASSLAGNEAFF. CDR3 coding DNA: TGTGCCAGCAGTTTAGCGGGGAATGAAGCTTTCTTT.

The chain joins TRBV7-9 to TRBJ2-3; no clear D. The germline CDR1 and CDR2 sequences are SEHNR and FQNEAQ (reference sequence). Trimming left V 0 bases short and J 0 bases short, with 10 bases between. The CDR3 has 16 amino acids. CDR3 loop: CASSLAPAVSTDTQYF. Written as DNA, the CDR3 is TGTGCCAGCAGCTTAGCCCCCGCGGTTAGCACAGATACGCAGTATTTT.

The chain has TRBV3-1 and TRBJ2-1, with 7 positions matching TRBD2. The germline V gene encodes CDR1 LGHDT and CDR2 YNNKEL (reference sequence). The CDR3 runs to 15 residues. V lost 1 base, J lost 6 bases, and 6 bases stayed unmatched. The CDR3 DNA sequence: TGTGCCAGCAGCCAAGCCCCTGGGGGGGGCAATGAGCAGTTCTTC. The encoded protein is CASSQAPGGGNEQFF.

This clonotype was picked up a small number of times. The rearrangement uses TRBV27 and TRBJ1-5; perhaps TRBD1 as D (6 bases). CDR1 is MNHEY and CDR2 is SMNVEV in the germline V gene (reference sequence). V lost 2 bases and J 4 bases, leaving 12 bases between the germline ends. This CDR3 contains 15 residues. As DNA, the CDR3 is TGTGCCAGCAGTTTAAGTAGGACAGAGAATCAGCCCCAGCATTTT. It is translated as CASSLSRTENQPQHF.

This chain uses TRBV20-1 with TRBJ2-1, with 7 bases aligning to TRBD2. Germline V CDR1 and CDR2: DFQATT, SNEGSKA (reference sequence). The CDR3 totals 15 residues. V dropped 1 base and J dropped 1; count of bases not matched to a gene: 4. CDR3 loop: CSARVGAGSYNEQFF. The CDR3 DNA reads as TGCAGTGCTAGAGTGGGAGCGGGATCCTACAATGAGCAGTTCTTC.

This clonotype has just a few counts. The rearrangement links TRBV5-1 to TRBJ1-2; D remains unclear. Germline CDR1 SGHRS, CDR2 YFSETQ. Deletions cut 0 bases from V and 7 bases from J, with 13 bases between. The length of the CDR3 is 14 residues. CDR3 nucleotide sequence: TGCGCCAGCAGCTTGGAGGACGACCTGGGTGGCTACACCTTC. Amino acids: CASSLEDDLGGYTF. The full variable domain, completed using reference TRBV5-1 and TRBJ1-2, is KAGVTQTPRYLIKTRGQQVTLSCSPISGHRSVSWYQQTPGQGLQFLFEYFSETQRNKGNFPGRFSGRQFSNSRSEMNVSTLELGDSALYLCASSLEDDLGGYTFGSGTRLTVV.

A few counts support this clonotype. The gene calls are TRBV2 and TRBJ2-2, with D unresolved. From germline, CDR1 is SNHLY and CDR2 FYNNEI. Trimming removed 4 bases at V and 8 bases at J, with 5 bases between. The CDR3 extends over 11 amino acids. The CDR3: CASSGQGELFF. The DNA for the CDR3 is TGTGCCAGCAGTGGTCAGGGGGAGCTGTTTTTT.

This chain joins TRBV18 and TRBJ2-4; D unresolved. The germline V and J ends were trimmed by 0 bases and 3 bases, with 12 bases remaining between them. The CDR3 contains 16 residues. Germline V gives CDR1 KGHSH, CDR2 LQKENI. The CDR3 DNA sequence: TGTGCCAGCTCACCACCAAAGGTGTGGGACAAAAACATTCAGTACTTC. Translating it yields CASSPPKVWDKNIQYF.

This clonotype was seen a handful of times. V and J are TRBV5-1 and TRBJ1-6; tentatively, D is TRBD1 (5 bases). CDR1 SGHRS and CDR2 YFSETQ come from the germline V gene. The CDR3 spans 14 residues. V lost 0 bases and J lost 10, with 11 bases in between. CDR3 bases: TGCGCCAGCAGCTTGGACAGGTTTGGGTCACCCCTCCACTTT. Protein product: CASSLDRFGSPLHF. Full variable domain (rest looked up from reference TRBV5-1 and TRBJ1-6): KAGVTQTPRYLIKTRGQQVTLSCSPISGHRSVSWYQQTPGQGLQFLFEYFSETQRNKGNFPGRFSGRQFSNSRSEMNVSTLELGDSALYLCASSLDRFGSPLHFGNGTRLTVT.

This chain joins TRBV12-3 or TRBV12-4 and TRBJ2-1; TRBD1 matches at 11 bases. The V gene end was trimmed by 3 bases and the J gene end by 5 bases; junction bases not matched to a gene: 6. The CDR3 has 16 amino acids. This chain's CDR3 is CASSFTGTGGHNEQFF. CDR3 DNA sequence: TGTGCCAGCAGTTTCACGGGGACAGGGGGTCACAATGAGCAGTTCTTC.

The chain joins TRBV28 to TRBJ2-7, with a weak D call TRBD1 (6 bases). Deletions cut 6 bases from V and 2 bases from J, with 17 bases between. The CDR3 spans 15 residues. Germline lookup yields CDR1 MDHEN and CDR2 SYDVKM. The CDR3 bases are TGTGCCAGCAGGAGTAGCAGGGGCGGCGCCTACGAGCAGTACTTC. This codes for CASRSSRGGAYEQYF.